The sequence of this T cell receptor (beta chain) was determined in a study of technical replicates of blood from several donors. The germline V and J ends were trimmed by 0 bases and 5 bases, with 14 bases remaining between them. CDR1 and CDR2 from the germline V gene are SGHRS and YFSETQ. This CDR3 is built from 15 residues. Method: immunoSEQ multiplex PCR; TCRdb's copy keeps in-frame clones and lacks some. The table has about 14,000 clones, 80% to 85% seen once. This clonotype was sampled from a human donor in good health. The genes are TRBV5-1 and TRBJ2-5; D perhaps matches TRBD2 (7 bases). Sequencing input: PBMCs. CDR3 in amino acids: CASSLEGGDRETQYF. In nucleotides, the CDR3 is TGCGCCAGCAGCTTGGAAGGGGGGGATCGTGAGACCCAGTACTTC.